The entry that follows covers one TCR beta chain sequence. With a much larger clone just one base away, this may be a read error. If no ophthalmopathy progression occurred within 18 months, Graves' hyperthyroidism was stable. Patients were excluded because of uncontrolled infection, other autoimmune disease, pregnancy or lactation. Amplification of TCR beta CDR3 regions used RNA as the template. HTBI primers were the set used in a first-round RT-PCR of the TCR CDR3. TCRdb redid the calling of the multiplex PCR reads with MiXCR, one entry per CDR3 protein. Of fewer than 350,000 distinct CDR3 sequences listed, roughly 18% are singletons. The sample originates from a study of T cells in Graves' hyperthyroidism and ophthalmopathy. V lost 6 bases and J lost 5; bases outside the gene matches: 2. The CDR3 totals 14 residues. Germline-derived CDR1 and CDR2 are MNHEY and SMNVEV (reference sequence).

The chain joins TRBV27 to TRBJ1-6; 9 nucleotides align to TRBD1. The specimen sequenced was blood. This TCR was recovered from a woman aged 45-60 years with Graves' hyperthyroidism. This chain's CDR3 is CASSGTGNNSPLHF. Here the CDR3 DNA reads TGTGCCAGCAGCGGGACAGGGAATAATTCACCCCTCCACTTT.